This note documents a single T cell receptor beta chain sequence. It was with 60 Vbeta and 13 Jbeta primers that the PCR ran. TCRdb's table, derived via immunoSEQ multiplex PCR, lists solely in-frame clones and lacks some. Of over 70,000 clones listed, 75% to 85% are singletons. This sample was included in a study of cytomegalovirus exposure and HLA in healthy donors. The CDR3 has 15 amino acids. Per germline, CDR1 SEHNR and CDR2 FQNEAQ (reference sequence). V shed 2 bases, J shed 2 bases, and the junction held 6 bases outside the gene matches. The source is a man aged 45-65 years in good health and CMV-seropositive. Sample: PBMCs. The rearrangement joins TRBV7-9 to TRBJ2-7; 7 bases fit TRBD1. The CDR3, as DNA: TGTGCCAGCAGCTTAACGGGACAGCTAACCTACGAGCAGTACTTC. Translating gives CASSLTGQLTYEQYF.